The 27 T cell receptor beta chains listed next were all sequenced from one sample in a study of blood T cell repertoires in COVID-19. TCRdb keeps only in-frame clones here, not all; method: immunoSEQ multiplex PCR. The table shows 150,000 or so clones, with approximately 88% occurring only once. Sequenced input: peripheral blood. These receptors all come from an older woman with acute or convalescent COVID-19.

The rearrangement uses TRBV15 and TRBJ1-5; TRBD1 matches 9 bases. Germline-derived CDR1 and CDR2 are LNHNV and YYDKDF (reference sequence). Trimming took 0 bases from V and 7 from J; bases not matched to a gene: 4. The CDR3 sequence is 15 residues long. The CDR3 loop reads CATSREGQGGQPQHF. In DNA, the CDR3 is TGTGCCACCAGCAGAGAGGGACAGGGTGGGCAGCCCCAGCATTTT.

The chain recombines TRBV6-5 with TRBJ2-1; TRBD2 is a possible D gene (6 bases). V was cut by 4 bases and J by 8 bases, with 18 bases left in between. The CDR3 totals 15 residues. The germline V gene has CDR1 MNHEY and CDR2 SVGAGI. CDR3 loop: CASSFTGTPWDEQFF. CDR3 nucleotide sequence: TGTGCCAGCAGTTTCACCGGGACTCCCTGGGATGAGCAGTTCTTC.

Worth noting for this clone: Relative to the germline gene, one junction end is altered; a read error may explain this. The CDR3 protein is CTSSETGTASGNTIYF. The DNA of the CDR3 is TGTACCAGCAGCGAAACCGGGACAGCGTCTGGAAACACCATATATTTT. The chain employs TRBV5-6 and TRBJ1-3; TRBD1 matches at 7 bases. CDR3 length: 16 residues. In germline, CDR1 is SGHDT, CDR2 YYEEEE.

The chain links TRBV5-1 to TRBJ2-7; a weak D match, TRBD2 (5 bases). The germline gives CDR1 SGHRS, CDR2 YFSETQ. V dropped 4 bases and J dropped 1 base, with 15 bases sitting between them. The CDR3 spans 15 residues. The CDR3 protein is CASSPRGISSYEQYF. CDR3 coding DNA: TGCGCCAGCAGCCCGCGAGGGATTTCGTCCTACGAGCAGTACTTC.

This clone has only a few counts. V and J are TRBV3-1 (or the pseudogene TRBV3-2) and TRBJ1-1, with TRBD1 as a possible D gene (5 bases). V dropped 4 bases and J dropped 1 base, with 10 bases sitting between them. The germline V gene encodes CDR1 LGHDT and CDR2 YNNKEL (reference sequence). This CDR3 spans 14 amino acids. CDR3 region: CASSLPTANTEAFF. The DNA for the CDR3 is TGTGCCAGCAGCCTCCCGACAGCGAACACTGAAGCTTTCTTT.

The J gene is TRBJ2-7, the V gene TRBV7-3, with TRBD1 identical over 8 bases. V shed 5 bases and J 2 bases; nucleotides not matched to a gene: 8. This CDR3 is 15 amino acids long. Germline CDR1 and CDR2: SGHTA and FQGTGA. This CDR3 is CASSPTGGKTYEQYF. The CDR3 bases are TGTGCCAGCAGCCCCACAGGGGGGAAAACCTACGAGCAGTACTTC. Looking up the rest from reference TRBV7-3 and TRBJ2-7 gives the full variable domain: GAGVSQTPSNKVTEKGKYVELRCDPISGHTALYWYRQSLGQGPEFLIYFQGTGAADDSGLPNDRFFAVRPEGSVSTLKIQRTERGDSAVYLCASSPTGGKTYEQYFGPGTRLTVT.

The chain links TRBV24-1 to TRBJ2-2; weak D call: TRBD1 (6 bases). V was trimmed by 7 bases and J by 4 bases, leaving 15 bases between them. The germline V gene has CDR1 KGHDR and CDR2 SFDVKD. The CDR3 consists of 15 residues. CDR3: CATSTPGHATGELFF. In DNA form, the CDR3 reads TGTGCCACCAGCACACCGGGACACGCCACCGGGGAGCTGTTTTTT.

This chain links TRBV2 with TRBJ1-4, with 8 bases fitting TRBD1. Germline assignment: CDR1 SNHLY and CDR2 FYNNEI. The CDR3 extends over 13 amino acids. The V segment lost 10 bases and the J segment 8 bases; nucleotides outside the gene matches: 9. CDR3 DNA: TGTGCCACCAGGGGGCGAGGTTTAGAAAAACTGTTTTTT. Translation gives CATRGRGLEKLFF.

The chain recombines TRBV30 with TRBJ1-5; TRBD1 aligns across 7 bases. The CDR3 runs to 15 residues. J was trimmed by 0 bases and V by 0 bases; bases with no gene match: 2. The germline CDR1 and CDR2 sequences are GTSNPN and SVGIG (reference sequence). The CDR3 sequence: CAWSVQGNSNQPQHF. The CDR3 DNA is TGTGCCTGGAGTGTACAGGGGAATAGCAATCAGCCCCAGCATTTT.

This chain joins TRBV11-2 and TRBJ2-3; no definite D call. The CDR3 is 13 residues long. The V gene lost 4 bases and the J gene lost 2 bases, with 7 bases spanning the gap. Germline V gene data show CDR1 as SGHAT and CDR2 as FQNNGV. CDR3 sequence reads: CASSWRFTDTQYF. CDR3 nucleotides: TGTGCCAGCAGCTGGCGGTTCACAGATACGCAGTATTTT.

V and J are TRBV6-2 or TRBV6-3 and TRBJ1-3, with 9 bases aligning to TRBD1. Trimming at V came to 5 bases and at J to 0 bases, leaving 5 bases not matched to a gene. CDR1 MNHEY and CDR2 SVGEGT come from the germline V gene. CDR3 length: 16 residues. CDR3 loop: CASSPQGANSGNTIYF. The CDR3 DNA reads as TGTGCCAGCAGTCCACAGGGGGCCAACTCTGGAAACACCATATATTTT.

A note on this clone: Other DNA sequences of this sample code for an identical CDR3. The chain joins TRBV19 to TRBJ2-1; 8 nucleotides align to TRBD1. Germline-derived CDR1 and CDR2 are LNHDA and SQIVND (reference sequence). The V and J ends lost 3 bases and 6 bases, in that order; junction bases with no gene match: 1. The CDR3 extends over 13 amino acids. The CDR3 protein is CASSITGGNEQFF. The DNA for the CDR3 is TGTGCCAGTAGTATCACAGGGGGCAATGAGCAGTTCTTC.

The chain carries TRBV5-4 and TRBJ1-6, with 9 bases fitting TRBD1. Germline assignment: CDR1 SGHNT and CDR2 YYREEE (reference sequence). J lost 5 bases, V lost 0 bases, and 0 bases had no gene match. The CDR3 is 15 amino acids. CDR3 in DNA: TGTGCCAGCAGCTTGGACAGGGGGCATAATTCACCCCTCCACTTT. It codes for CASSLDRGHNSPLHF.

J is TRBJ2-7 and V is TRBV24-1; D perhaps matches TRBD2 (6 bases). The CDR3 runs to 15 residues. Germline V gives CDR1 KGHDR, CDR2 SFDVKD. V lost 4 bases and J lost 2, with 14 bases in between. CDR3 nucleotide sequence: TGTGCCACCAGTGACCCCCGGGACTCGACCTACGAGCAGTACTTC. It codes for CATSDPRDSTYEQYF.

This chain joins TRBV27 and TRBJ1-2, with a weak D call TRBD1 (5 bases). Per germline, CDR1 MNHEY and CDR2 SMNVEV (reference sequence). The CDR3 is made up of 13 amino acids. V was pared by 3 bases and J by 4 bases, with 9 bases between. CDR3 loop: CASSFQGTYGYTF. CDR3 DNA: TGTGCCAGCAGTTTCCAGGGAACCTATGGCTACACCTTC.

This rearrangement joins TRBV4-1 to TRBJ2-7, with TRBD2 as a possible D gene (5 bases). The germline V and J ends were trimmed by 1 base and 0 bases, with 16 bases remaining between them. The CDR3 has 17 residues. The germline V gene has CDR1 MGHRA and CDR2 YSYEKL. Here the CDR3 reads CASSQAQADSDSYEQYF. For the CDR3, the DNA is TGCGCCAGCAGCCAAGCCCAGGCGGACTCCGACTCCTACGAGCAGTACTTC.

The rearrangement uses TRBV11-3 and TRBJ2-3, with D maybe TRBD2 (7 bases). Trimming stripped 5 bases from V and 3 bases from J, with 12 bases between. Germline CDR1 and CDR2: SGHNT and YENEEA. The CDR3 is made up of 14 amino acids. The CDR3 DNA follows: TGTGCCAGCAGCCCCCGGGGGGCAACAGATACGCAGTATTTT. Protein product: CASSPRGATDTQYF. The full variable domain, in which reference TRBV11-3 and TRBJ2-3 provide the parts outside the CDR3, is EAGVVQSPRYKIIEKKQPVAFWCNPISGHNTLYWYLQNLGQGPELLIRYENEEAVDDSQLPKDRFSAERLKGVDSTLKIQPAELGDSAVYLCASSPRGATDTQYFGPGTRLTVL.

In nucleotides, the CDR3 is TGTGCCAGCAGCTTATCCGCGGGACTTTTCTACAATGAGCAGTTCTTC. This codes for CASSLSAGLFYNEQFF. This chain links TRBV11-2 with TRBJ2-1; the D gene is possibly TRBD2 (6 bases). Trimming left V 2 bases short and J 3 bases short, with 14 bases between. CDR1 and CDR2 (germline): SGHAT, FQNNGV. The CDR3 runs to 16 residues.

This sequence joins TRBV29-1 and TRBJ1-1, with D uncertain. Trimming removed 2 bases at V and 3 bases at J, with 13 bases between. This CDR3 region has 14 residues. Per germline, CDR1 SQVTM and CDR2 ANQGSEA. The CDR3 coding sequence is TGCAGCGTTGAAATGGCAGGCGGGCACACTGAAGCTTTCTTT. Protein: CSVEMAGGHTEAFF.

This clone was detected once. The rearrangement joins TRBV30 to TRBJ1-1, with D hard to call. V gave up 5 bases and J gave up 10 bases, with 14 bases separating them. This CDR3 has 11 residues. The germline V gene encodes CDR1 GTSNPN and CDR2 SVGIG (reference sequence). The CDR3 sequence is CAWGSLRIAFF. CDR3 in DNA: TGTGCCTGGGGTAGCCTCCGAATAGCTTTCTTT.

V and J are TRBV6-4 and TRBJ2-1; D is possibly TRBD2 (5 bases). V dropped 0 bases and J dropped 10 bases, with 16 bases sitting between them. The CDR3 spans 15 residues. The germline gives CDR1 MRHNA, CDR2 SNTAGT. The CDR3 DNA reads as TGTGCCAGCAGTGACTCGAGGGTTCGGGCGAGGGAGCAGTTCTTC. Translating gives CASSDSRVRAREQFF.

The CDR3 nucleotides read TGTGCTAGTGGTTCCGCCGGGGACAGGGAGACCCAGTACTTC. This codes for CASGSAGDRETQYF. This sequence joins TRBV12-5 and TRBJ2-5; 8 bases line up with TRBD1. This CDR3 has 14 amino acids. The germline V gene has CDR1 LGHNT and CDR2 FRNRAP. The trim removed 4 bases at V and 5 bases at J, leaving 6 bases unmatched. Full variable domain (rest looked up from reference TRBV12-5 and TRBJ2-5): DARVTQTPRHKVTEMGQEVTMRCQPILGHNTVFWYRQTMMQGLELLAYFRNRAPLDDSGMPKDRFSAEMPDATLATLKIQPSEPRDSAVYFCASGSAGDRETQYFGPGTRLLVL.

This sequence joins TRBV7-6 and TRBJ2-5, with 9 positions matching TRBD2. Germline V CDR1 and CDR2: SGHVS, FNYEAQ. J gave up 4 bases and V 2 bases, and 5 bases lay outside the gene matches. There are 15 residues in the CDR3. The CDR3 loop reads CASSLIGGGAETQYF. DNA of the CDR3: TGTGCCAGCAGCTTAATCGGCGGGGGGGCAGAGACCCAGTACTTC.

V usage is TRBV4-1 and J usage is TRBJ1-5; D gene unclear. Germline-derived CDR1 and CDR2 are MGHRA and YSYEKL. CDR3 length: 16 residues. Trimming pared 2 bases from V and 5 bases from J, leaving 16 bases between. The CDR3: CASSQPSVYPDQPQHF. The CDR3 DNA reads TGCGCCAGCAGCCAACCTTCGGTCTATCCGGATCAGCCCCAGCATTTT.

This chain connects TRBV27 to TRBJ2-3; D is ambiguous. This CDR3 has 14 residues. V was cut by 0 bases and J by 0 bases, with 4 bases left in between. Germline V CDR1 and CDR2: MNHEY, SMNVEV (reference sequence). CDR3 sequence: CASSLSTSTDTQYF. The CDR3 DNA reads as TGTGCCAGCAGTTTATCAACTAGCACAGATACGCAGTATTTT.

The V and J genes are TRBV5-1 and TRBJ2-2; 9 bases map to TRBD1. Trimming took 0 bases from V and 6 from J; bases not matched to a gene: 3. This CDR3 is 15 amino acids long. Germline assignment: CDR1 SGHRS and CDR2 YFSETQ. CDR3 in amino acids: CASSLGTGASGELFF. In nucleotides, the CDR3 is TGCGCCAGCAGCTTGGGGACAGGGGCGTCCGGGGAGCTGTTTTTT.

CDR3 in amino acids: CASSIEALNTEAFF. The CDR3 coding sequence is TGTGCCAGTAGTATTGAGGCCCTGAACACTGAAGCTTTCTTT. J is TRBJ1-1 and V is TRBV19; D call uncertain. V lost 3 bases to trimming and J lost 0 bases, with 8 bases between them. Germline assignment: CDR1 LNHDA and CDR2 SQIVND (reference sequence). The CDR3 is 14 amino acids.